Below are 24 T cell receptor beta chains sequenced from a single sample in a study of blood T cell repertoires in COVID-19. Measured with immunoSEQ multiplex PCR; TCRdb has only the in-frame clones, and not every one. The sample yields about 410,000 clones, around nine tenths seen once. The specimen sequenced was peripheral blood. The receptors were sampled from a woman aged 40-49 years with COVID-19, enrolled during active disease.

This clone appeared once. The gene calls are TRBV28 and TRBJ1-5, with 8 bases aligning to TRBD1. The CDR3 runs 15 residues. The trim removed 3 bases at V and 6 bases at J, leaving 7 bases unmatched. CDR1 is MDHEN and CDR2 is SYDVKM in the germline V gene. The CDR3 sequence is CASSFIGQGIQPQHF. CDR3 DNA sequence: TGTGCCAGCAGTTTTATCGGACAGGGTATTCAGCCCCAGCATTTT.

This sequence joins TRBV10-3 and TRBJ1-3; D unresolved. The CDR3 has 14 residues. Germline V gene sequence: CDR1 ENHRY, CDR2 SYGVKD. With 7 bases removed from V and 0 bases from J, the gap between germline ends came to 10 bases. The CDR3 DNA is TGTGCCATCACACGGGAGAGCTCTGGAAACACCATATATTTT. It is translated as CAITRESSGNTIYF.

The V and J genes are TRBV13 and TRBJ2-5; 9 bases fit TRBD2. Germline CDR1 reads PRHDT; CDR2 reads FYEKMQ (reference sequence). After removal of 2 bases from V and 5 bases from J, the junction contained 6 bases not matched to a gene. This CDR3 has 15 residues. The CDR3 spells CASSLTGTSIETQYF. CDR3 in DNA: TGTGCCAGCAGCTTAACCGGGACTAGCATCGAGACCCAGTACTTC.

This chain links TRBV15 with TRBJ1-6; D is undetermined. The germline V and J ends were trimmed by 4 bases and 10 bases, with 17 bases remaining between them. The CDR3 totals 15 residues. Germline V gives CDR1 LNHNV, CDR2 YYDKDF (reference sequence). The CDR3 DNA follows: TGTGCCACCAGCACCGACACGGGGTATCAATCACCCCTCCACTTT. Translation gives CATSTDTGYQSPLHF. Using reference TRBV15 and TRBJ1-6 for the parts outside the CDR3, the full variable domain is DAMVIQNPRYQVTQFGKPVTLSCSQTLNHNVMYWYQQKSSQAPKLLFHYYDKDFNNEADTPDNFQSRRPNTSFCFLDIRSPGLGDTAMYLCATSTDTGYQSPLHFGNGTRLTVT.

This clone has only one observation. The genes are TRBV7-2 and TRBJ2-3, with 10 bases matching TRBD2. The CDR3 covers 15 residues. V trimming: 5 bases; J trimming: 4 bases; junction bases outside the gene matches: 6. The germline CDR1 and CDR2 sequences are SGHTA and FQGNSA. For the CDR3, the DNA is TGTGCCAGCAGCCAAGCGGGAGGGGGTCCAGATACGCAGTATTTT. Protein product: CASSQAGGGPDTQYF. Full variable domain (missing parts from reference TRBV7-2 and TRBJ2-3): GAGVSQSPSNKVTEKGKDVELRCDPISGHTALYWYRQSLGQGLEFLIYFQGNSAPDKSGLPSDRFSAERTGGSVSTLTIQRTQQEDSAVYLCASSQAGGGPDTQYFGPGTRLTVL.

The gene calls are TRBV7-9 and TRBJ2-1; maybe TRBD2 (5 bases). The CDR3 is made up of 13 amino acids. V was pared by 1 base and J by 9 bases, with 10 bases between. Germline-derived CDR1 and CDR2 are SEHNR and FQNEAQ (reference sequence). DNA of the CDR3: TGTGCCAGCAGCTTAGTGAGGGTGGCTGAGCAGTTCTTC. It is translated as CASSLVRVAEQFF. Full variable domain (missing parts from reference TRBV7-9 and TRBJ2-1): DTGVSQNPRHKITKRGQNVTFRCDPISEHNRLYWYRQTLGQGPEFLTYFQNEAQLEKSRLLSDRFSAERPKGSFSTLEIQRTEQGDSAMYLCASSLVRVAEQFFGPGTRLTVL.

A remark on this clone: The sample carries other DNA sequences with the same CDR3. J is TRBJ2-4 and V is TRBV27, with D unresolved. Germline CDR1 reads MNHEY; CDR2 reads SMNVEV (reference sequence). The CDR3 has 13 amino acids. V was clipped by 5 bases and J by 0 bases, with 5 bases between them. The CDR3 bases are TGTGCCAGCAGTCCATTAGCCAAAAACATTCAGTACTTC. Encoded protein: CASSPLAKNIQYF.

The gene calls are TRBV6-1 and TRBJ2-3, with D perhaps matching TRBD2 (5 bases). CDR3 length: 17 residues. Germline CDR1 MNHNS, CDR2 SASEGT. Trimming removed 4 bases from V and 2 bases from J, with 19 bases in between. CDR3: CASSGRQSQVLTDTQYF. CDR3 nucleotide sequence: TGTGCCAGCAGTGGGAGGCAGTCCCAAGTCCTCACAGATACGCAGTATTTT.

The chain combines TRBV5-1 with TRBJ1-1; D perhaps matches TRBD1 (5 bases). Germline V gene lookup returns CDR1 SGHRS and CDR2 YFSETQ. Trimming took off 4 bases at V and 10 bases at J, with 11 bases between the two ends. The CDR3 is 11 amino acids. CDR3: CASSQTGGAFF. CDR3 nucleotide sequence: TGCGCCAGCAGCCAGACCGGGGGAGCTTTCTTT.

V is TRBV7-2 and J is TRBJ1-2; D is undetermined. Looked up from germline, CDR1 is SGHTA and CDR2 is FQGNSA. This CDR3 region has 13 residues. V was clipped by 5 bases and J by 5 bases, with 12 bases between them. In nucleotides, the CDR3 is TGTGCCAGCAGCAAAGCGGGGAATTATGGCTACACCTTC. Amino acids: CASSKAGNYGYTF.

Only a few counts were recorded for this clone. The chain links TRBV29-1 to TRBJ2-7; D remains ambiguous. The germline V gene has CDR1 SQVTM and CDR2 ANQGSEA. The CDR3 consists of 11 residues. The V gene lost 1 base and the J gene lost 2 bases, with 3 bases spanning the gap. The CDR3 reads CSVEVTYEQYF. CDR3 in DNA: TGCAGCGTTGAAGTCACCTACGAGCAGTACTTC.

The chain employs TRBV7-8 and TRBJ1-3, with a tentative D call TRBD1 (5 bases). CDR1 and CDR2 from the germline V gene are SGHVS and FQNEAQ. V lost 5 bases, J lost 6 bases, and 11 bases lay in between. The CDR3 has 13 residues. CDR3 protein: CASSSEQANTIYF. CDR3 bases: TGTGCCAGCAGCAGCGAACAGGCAAACACCATATATTTT. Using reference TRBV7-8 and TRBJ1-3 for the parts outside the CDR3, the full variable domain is GAGVSQSPRYKVAKRGQDVALRCDPISGHVSLFWYQQALGQGPEFLTYFQNEAQLDKSGLPSDRFFAERPEGSVSTLKIQRTQQEDSAVYLCASSSEQANTIYFGEGSWLTVV.

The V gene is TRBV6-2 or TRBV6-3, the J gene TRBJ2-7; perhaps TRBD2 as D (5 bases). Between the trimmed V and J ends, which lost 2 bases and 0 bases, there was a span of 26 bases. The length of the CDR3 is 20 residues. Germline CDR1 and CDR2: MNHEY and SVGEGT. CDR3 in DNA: TGTGCCAGCAGTTACCGCCCGGGGTTGAAGGCTTACCCGGACTCCTACGAGCAGTACTTC. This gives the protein CASSYRPGLKAYPDSYEQYF.

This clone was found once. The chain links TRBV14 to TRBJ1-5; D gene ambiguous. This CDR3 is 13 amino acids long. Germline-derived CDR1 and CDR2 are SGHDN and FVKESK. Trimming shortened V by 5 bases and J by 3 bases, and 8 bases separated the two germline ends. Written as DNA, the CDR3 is TGTGCCAGCAGCTCCAGTTTCAATCAGCCCCAGCATTTT. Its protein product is CASSSSFNQPQHF.

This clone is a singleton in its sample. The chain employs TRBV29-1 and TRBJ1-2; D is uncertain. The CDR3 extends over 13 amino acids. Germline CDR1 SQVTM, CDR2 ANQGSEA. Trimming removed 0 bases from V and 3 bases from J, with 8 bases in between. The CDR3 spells CSVEDRSYYGYTF. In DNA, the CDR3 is TGCAGCGTTGAAGACAGATCTTACTATGGCTACACCTTC.

The chain's CDR3 is CASSTRDSSYEQYF. CDR3 DNA: TGTGCCAGCAGCACCCGGGACAGCTCCTACGAGCAGTACTTC. The chain is built from TRBV5-6 and TRBJ2-7, with 7 nucleotides matching TRBD1. The V gene's germline CDR1 is SGHDT and CDR2 YYEEEE. The CDR3 length is 14 residues. The V gene end was trimmed by 4 bases and the J gene end by 0 bases; junction bases not matched to a gene: 4.

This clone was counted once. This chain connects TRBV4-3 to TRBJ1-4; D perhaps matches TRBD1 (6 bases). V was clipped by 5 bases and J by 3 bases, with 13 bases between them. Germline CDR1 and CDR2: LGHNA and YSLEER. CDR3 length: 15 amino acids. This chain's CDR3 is CASSKVQGSNEKLFF. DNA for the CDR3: TGCGCCAGCAGCAAAGTACAGGGTTCTAATGAAAAACTGTTTTTT.

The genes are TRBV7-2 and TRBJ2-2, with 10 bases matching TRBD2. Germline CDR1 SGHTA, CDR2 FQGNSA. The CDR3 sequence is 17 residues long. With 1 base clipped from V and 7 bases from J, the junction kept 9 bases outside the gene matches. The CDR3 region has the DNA TGTGCCAGCAGCTTAGGACTAGCGGGTGGCCGGGGCGGGGAGCTGTTTTTT. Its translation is CASSLGLAGGRGGELFF.

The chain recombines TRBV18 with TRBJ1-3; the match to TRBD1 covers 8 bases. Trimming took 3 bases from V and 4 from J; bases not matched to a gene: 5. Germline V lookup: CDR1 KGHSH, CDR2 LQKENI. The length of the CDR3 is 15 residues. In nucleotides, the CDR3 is TGTGCCAGCTCACCTGGGACAGGCATGGGAAACACCATATATTTT. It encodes CASSPGTGMGNTIYF. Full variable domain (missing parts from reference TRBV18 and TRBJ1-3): NAGVMQNPRHLVRRRGQEARLRCSPMKGHSHVYWYRQLPEEGLKFMVYLQKENIIDESGMPKERFSAEFPKEGPSILRIQQVVRGDSAAYFCASSPGTGMGNTIYFGEGSWLTVV.

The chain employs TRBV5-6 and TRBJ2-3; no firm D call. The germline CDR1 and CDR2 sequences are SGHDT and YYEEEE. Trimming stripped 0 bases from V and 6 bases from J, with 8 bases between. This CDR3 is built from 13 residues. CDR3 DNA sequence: TGTGCCAGCAGCTTGGATTTGCGGGATACGCAGTATTTT. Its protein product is CASSLDLRDTQYF.

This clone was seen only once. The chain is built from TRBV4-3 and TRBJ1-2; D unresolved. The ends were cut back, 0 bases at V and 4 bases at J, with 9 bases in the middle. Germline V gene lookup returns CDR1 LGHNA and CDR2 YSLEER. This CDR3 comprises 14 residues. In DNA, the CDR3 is TGCGCCAGCAGCCAAGATGCGGGGTTCTATGGCTACACCTTC. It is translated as CASSQDAGFYGYTF.

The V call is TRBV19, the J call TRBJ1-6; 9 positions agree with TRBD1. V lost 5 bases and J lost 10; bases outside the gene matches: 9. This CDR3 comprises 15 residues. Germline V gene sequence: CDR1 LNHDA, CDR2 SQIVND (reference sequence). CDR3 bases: TGTGCCAGTAGTGACGGGACAGGGTTGAGGTCACCCCTCCACTTT. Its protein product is CASSDGTGLRSPLHF. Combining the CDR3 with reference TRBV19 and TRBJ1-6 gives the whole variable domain DGGITQSPKYLFRKEGQNVTLSCEQNLNHDAMYWYRQDPGQGLRLIYYSQIVNDFQKGDIAEGYSVSREKKESFPLTVTSAQKNPTAFYLCASSDGTGLRSPLHFGNGTRLTVT.

The CDR3 nucleotides read TGTGCCAGCAGTCAAAGGCGGGGGGGGAACACTGAAGCTTTCTTT. This gives the protein CASSQRRGGNTEAFF. J is TRBJ1-1 and V is TRBV5-4; possible D gene TRBD1, 5 bases. Germline CDR1 and CDR2: SGHNT and YYREEE (reference sequence). V was cut by 5 bases and J by 1 base, with 15 bases left in between. The CDR3 totals 15 residues.

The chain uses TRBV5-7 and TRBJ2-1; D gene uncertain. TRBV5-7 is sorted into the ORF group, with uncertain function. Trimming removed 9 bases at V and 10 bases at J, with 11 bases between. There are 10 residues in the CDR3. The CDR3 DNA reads TGTGCCACCACCCCCCGGGAGCAGTTCTTC. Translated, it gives CATTPREQFF.